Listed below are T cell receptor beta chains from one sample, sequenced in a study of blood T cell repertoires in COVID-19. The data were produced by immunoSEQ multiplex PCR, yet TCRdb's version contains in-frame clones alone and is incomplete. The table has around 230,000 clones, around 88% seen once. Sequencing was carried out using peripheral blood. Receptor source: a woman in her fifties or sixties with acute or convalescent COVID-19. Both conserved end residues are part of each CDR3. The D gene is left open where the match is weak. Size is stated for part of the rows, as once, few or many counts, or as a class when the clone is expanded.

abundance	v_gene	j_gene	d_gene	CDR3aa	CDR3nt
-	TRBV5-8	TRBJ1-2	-	CASSLGEQTGYGYTF	TGTGCCAGCAGCTTGGGAGAGCAAACGGGGTATGGCTACACCTTC
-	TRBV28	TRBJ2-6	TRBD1	CASKGTVSGANVLTF	TGTGCCAGCAAAGGGACAGTGTCTGGGGCCAACGTCCTGACTTTC
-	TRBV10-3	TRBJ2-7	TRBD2	CAISESGGSSFDEQYF	TGTGCCATCAGTGAGTCGGGAGGGAGTAGTTTCGACGAGCAGTACTTC
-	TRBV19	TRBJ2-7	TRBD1	CASSLGTGSAEQYF	TGTGCCAGTAGTCTAGGGACAGGGTCCGCCGAGCAGTACTTC
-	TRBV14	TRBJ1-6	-	CASSLQQDSPLHF	TGTGCCAGCAGCCTCCAACAGGATTCACCCCTCCACTTT
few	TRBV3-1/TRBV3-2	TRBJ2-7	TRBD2	CASSEIAGGDVVSTYEQYF	TGTGCCAGCAGCGAAATAGCGGGAGGGGATGTCGTTAGTACCTACGAGCAGTACTTC
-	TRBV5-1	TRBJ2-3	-	CASSLQDTQYF	TGCGCCAGCAGCCTCCAGGATACGCAGTATTTT
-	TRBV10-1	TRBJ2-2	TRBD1	CASSSGQTSIKYGELFF	TGCGCCAGCAGTTCGGGACAGACTTCCATAAAGTACGGGGAGCTGTTTTTT
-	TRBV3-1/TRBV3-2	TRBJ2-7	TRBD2	CASSHRTSGRALYEQYF	TGTGCCAGCAGCCATAGGACTAGCGGGAGGGCCCTCTACGAGCAGTACTTC
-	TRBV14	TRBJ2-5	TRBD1	CASSHGQGSTLFETQYF	TGTGCCAGCAGCCATGGACAGGGGTCTACCCTTTTCGAGACCCAGTACTTC
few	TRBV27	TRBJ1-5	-	CASSSRGFSNQPQHF	TGTGCCAGCAGTTCTAGGGGGTTTAGCAATCAGCCCCAGCATTTT
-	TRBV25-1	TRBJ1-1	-	CASRSGNTEAFF	TGTGCCAGTCGTTCGGGGAACACTGAAGCTTTCTTT
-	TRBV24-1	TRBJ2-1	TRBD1	CATSDRDRRYNEQFF	TGTGCCACCAGTGACAGGGACAGGCGTTACAATGAGCAGTTCTTC
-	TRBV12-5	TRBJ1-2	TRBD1	CASGLDRGGGYTF	TGTGCTAGTGGTCTGGACAGGGGTGGTGGCTACACCTTC
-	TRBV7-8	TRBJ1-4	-	CASTGTPGSEKLFF	TGTGCCAGCACAGGGACACCTGGTAGCGAAAAACTGTTTTTT
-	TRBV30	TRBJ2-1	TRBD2	CAWRLAGVRGEQFF	TGTGCCTGGAGACTAGCGGGAGTCCGGGGTGAGCAGTTCTTC
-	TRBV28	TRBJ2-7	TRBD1	CASSTGTGVREQYF	TGTGCCAGCAGTACCGGGACAGGGGTGAGGGAGCAGTACTTC
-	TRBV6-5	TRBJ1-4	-	CASSYGTIGEKLFF	TGTGCCAGCAGTTATGGGACAATTGGTGAAAAACTGTTTTTT
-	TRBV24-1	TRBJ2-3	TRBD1	CATSDNRGTTDTQYF	TGTGCCACCAGTGACAACAGGGGGACCACAGATACGCAGTATTTT
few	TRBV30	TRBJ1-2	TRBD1	CAWSVGQGVNYGYTF	TGTGCCTGGAGTGTGGGACAGGGAGTTAACTATGGCTACACCTTC
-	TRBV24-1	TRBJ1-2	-	CATSDDTYGYTF	TGTGCCACCAGTGATGACACCTATGGCTACACCTTC
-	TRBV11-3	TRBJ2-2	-	CASSSGGKAGELFF	TGTGCCAGCAGCTCCGGGGGTAAAGCCGGGGAGCTGTTTTTT
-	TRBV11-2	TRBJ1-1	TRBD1	CASSRTGGGEAFF	TGTGCCAGCAGCCGAACAGGGGGTGGAGAAGCTTTCTTT
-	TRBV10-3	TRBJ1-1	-	CAISGQGRGTEAFF	TGTGCCATCAGTGGTCAGGGAAGGGGCACTGAAGCTTTCTTT
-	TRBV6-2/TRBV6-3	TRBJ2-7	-	CASSYSMAGGMDEQYF	TGTGCCAGCAGTTACTCGATGGCTGGCGGGATGGATGAGCAGTACTTC
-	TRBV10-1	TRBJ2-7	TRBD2	CASSGAWREYPYEQYF	TGCGCCAGCAGTGGGGCGTGGCGGGAGTATCCTTACGAGCAGTACTTC
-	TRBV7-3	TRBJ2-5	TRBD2	CASSHSGGREETQYF	TGTGCCAGCAGCCACAGCGGGGGGCGAGAAGAGACCCAGTACTTC
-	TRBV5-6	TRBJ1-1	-	CASRTISTEAFF	TGTGCCAGCCGGACTATTAGCACTGAAGCTTTCTTT
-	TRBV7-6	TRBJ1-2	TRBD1	CASSRSNTGVGHGYTF	TGTGCCAGCAGCCGTTCAAACACAGGGGTTGGTCATGGCTACACCTTC
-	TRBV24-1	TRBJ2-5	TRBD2	CATSDPTGGGVETQYF	TGTGCCACCAGTGATCCAACGGGGGGGGGCGTGGAGACCCAGTACTTC
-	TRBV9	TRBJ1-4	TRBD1	CASSPELGTAVHNEKLFF	TGTGCCAGCAGCCCTGAATTAGGGACAGCGGTACATAATGAAAAACTGTTTTTT
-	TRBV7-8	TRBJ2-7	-	CASSSPIYFSGEQYF	TGTGCCAGCAGCTCCCCTATTTATTTCTCGGGCGAGCAGTACTTC
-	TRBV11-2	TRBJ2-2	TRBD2	CASSSYTVLAGANTGELFF	TGTGCCAGCAGCTCGTACACGGTTCTAGCGGGAGCGAACACCGGGGAGCTGTTTTTT
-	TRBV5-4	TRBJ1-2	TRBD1	CASSNNDRGPNYGYTF	TGTGCCAGCAGCAATAACGACAGGGGACCGAACTATGGCTACACCTTC
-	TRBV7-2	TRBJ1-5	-	CASSGQGSNQPQHF	TGTGCCAGCAGCGGTCAGGGGAGCAATCAGCCCCAGCATTTT
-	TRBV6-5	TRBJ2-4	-	CASSYRGSSKNIQYF	TGTGCCAGCAGTTATAGAGGTTCATCCAAAAACATTCAGTACTTC
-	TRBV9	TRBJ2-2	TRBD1	CASSVEGTGYTGELFF	TGTGCCAGCAGCGTAGAAGGGACAGGGTACACCGGGGAGCTGTTTTTT
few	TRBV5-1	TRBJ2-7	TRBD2	CASSLIAGEVNEQYF	TGCGCCAGCAGCTTGATCGCGGGAGAGGTAAACGAGCAGTACTTC
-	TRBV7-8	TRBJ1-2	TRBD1	CASSPRDRKIYGYTF	TGTGCCAGCAGCCCCCGGGACAGAAAGATCTATGGCTACACCTTC
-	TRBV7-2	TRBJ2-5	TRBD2	CASSPTSGLGETQYF	TGTGCCAGCAGCCCGACTAGCGGGCTTGGGGAGACCCAGTACTTC
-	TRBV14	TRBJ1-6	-	CASSQEGRVGSPLHF	TGTGCCAGCAGCCAAGAAGGCAGGGTTGGATCACCCCTCCACTTT
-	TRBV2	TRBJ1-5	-	CASSEVPGNQPQHF	TGTGCCAGCAGTGAAGTTCCGGGCAATCAGCCCCAGCATTTT
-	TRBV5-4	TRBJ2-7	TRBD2	CASSFASGRAVEQYF	TGTGCCAGCAGCTTCGCTAGCGGGAGGGCAGTCGAGCAGTACTTC
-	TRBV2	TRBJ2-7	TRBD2	CASKLAGGPYGEQYF	TGTGCCAGCAAGCTAGCGGGAGGCCCCTATGGCGAGCAGTACTTC